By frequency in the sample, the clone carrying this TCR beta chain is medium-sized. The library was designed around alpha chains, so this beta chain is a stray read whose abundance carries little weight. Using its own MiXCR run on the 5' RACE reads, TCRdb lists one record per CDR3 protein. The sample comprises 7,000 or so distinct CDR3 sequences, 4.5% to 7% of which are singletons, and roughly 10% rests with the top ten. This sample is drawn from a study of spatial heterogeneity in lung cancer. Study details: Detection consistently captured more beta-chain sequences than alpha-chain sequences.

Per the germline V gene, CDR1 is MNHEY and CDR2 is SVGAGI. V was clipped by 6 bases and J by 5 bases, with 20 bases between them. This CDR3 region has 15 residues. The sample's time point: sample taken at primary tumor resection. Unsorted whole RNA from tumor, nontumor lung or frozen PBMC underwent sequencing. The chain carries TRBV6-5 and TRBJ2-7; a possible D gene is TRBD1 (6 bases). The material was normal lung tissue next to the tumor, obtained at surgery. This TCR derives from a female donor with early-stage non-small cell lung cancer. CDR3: CASSRGGVLVHEQYF. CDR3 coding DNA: TGTGCCAGCAGCCGTGGGGGCGTACTCGTCCACGAGCAGTACTTC.